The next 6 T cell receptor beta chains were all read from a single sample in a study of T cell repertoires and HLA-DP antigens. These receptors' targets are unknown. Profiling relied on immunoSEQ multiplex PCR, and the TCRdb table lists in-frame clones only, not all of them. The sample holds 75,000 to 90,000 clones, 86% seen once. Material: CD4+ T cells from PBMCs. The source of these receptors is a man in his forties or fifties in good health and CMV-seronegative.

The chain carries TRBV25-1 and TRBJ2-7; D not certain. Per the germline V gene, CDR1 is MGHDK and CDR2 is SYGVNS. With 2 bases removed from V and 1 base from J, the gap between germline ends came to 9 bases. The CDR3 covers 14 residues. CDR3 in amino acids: CASSEQNPSYEQYF. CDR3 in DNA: TGTGCCAGCAGTGAACAGAACCCTTCCTACGAGCAGTACTTC.

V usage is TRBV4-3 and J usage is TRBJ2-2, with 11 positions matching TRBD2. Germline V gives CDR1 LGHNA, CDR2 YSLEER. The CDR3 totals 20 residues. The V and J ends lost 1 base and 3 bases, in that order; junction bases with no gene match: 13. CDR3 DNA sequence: TGCGCCAGCAGCCAAGTGGTGACTAGCGGGGCCAGGCGGTACACCGGGGAGCTGTTTTTT. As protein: CASSQVVTSGARRYTGELFF.

The CDR3 sequence is CASSLGWRETQYF. In DNA, the CDR3 is TGCGCCAGCAGCTTAGGGTGGCGGGAGACCCAGTACTTC. The rearrangement uses TRBV5-1 and TRBJ2-5; D call uncertain. Germline CDR1 is SGHRS and CDR2 is YFSETQ. V dropped 2 bases and J dropped 5 bases, with 10 bases sitting between them. The CDR3 runs to 13 residues.

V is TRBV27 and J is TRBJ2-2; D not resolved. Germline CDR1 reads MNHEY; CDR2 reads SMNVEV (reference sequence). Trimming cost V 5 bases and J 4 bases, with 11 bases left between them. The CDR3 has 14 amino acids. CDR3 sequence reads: CASSLTRSTGELFF. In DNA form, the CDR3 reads TGTGCCAGCAGTCTTACCCGGAGCACCGGGGAGCTGTTTTTT.

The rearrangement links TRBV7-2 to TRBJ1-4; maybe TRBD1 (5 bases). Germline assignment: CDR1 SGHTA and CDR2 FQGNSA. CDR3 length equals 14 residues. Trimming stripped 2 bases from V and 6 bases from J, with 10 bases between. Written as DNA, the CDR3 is TGTGCCAGCAGCTTACGGGGGATAGATGAAAAACTGTTTTTT. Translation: CASSLRGIDEKLFF.

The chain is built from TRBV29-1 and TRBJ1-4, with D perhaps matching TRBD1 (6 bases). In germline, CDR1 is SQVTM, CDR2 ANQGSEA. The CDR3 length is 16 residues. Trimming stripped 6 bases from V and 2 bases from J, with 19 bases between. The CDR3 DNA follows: TGCAGCGTAGGCCTCCGGGGGACAACGACTAATGAAAAACTGTTTTTT. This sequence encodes CSVGLRGTTTNEKLFF.